What follows are 10 T cell receptor beta chains derived from one specimen sequenced in a study of blood T cell repertoires in COVID-19. The data were produced by immunoSEQ multiplex PCR, yet TCRdb's version contains in-frame clones alone and is incomplete. This repertoire shows over 25,000 clones, approximately 80% found once; its top ten account for about 15%. Sequenced sample: peripheral blood. These receptors were taken from a man aged 80 or over with active or convalescent COVID-19.

In DNA, the CDR3 is TGTGCCAGCAGTGGGGTAGGGACAGGGGGCCTGGATGAGCAGTTCTTC. It translates to CASSGVGTGGLDEQFF. This chain joins TRBV2 and TRBJ2-1, with 12 bases that match TRBD1. The V gene's germline CDR1 is SNHLY and CDR2 FYNNEI. The CDR3 has 16 residues. The junction had 9 bases not matched to a gene; V was cut back by 4 bases and J by 8 bases.

The rearrangement uses TRBV2 and TRBJ2-3; 8 positions agree with TRBD2. The CDR3 has 14 residues. V gave up 7 bases and J gave up 4 bases; unmatched junction bases: 7. CDR1 SNHLY and CDR2 FYNNEI come from the germline V gene. The CDR3: CASTDGLASDTQYF. The CDR3 nucleotides are TGTGCCAGCACCGACGGACTAGCTTCAGATACGCAGTATTTT.

CDR3 sequence: CASSLDRGLGEAFF. CDR3 DNA sequence: TGTGCCAGCAGCTTGGACAGGGGGCTGGGTGAAGCTTTCTTT. This chain links TRBV5-6 with TRBJ1-1; 9 bases are shared with TRBD1. Per germline, CDR1 SGHDT and CDR2 YYEEEE. The junction had 4 bases not matched to a gene; V was cut back by 0 bases and J by 7 bases. CDR3 length: 14 residues.

This sequence joins TRBV6-6 and TRBJ1-1, with D hard to call. Germline CDR1 is MNHNY and CDR2 is SVGAGI (reference sequence). With 6 bases removed from V and 11 bases from J, the gap between germline ends came to 16 bases. CDR3 length: 12 residues. This CDR3 reads CASSPTRFGAFF. The CDR3 nucleotides are TGTGCCAGCAGCCCCACGAGGTTTGGGGCTTTCTTT.

V usage is TRBV19 and J usage is TRBJ1-6; D gene unclear. The V gene's germline CDR1 is LNHDA and CDR2 SQIVND (reference sequence). V lost 1 base and J lost 3, with 7 bases in between. The CDR3 extends over 15 amino acids. CDR3 sequence: CASSIGGNYNSPLHF. CDR3 DNA: TGTGCCAGTAGTATAGGAGGGAACTATAATTCACCCCTCCACTTT.

This chain links TRBV9 with TRBJ2-4; 12 positions match TRBD2. CDR1 and CDR2 from the germline V gene are SGDLS and YYNGEE. J gave up 4 bases and V 0 bases, and 5 bases lay outside the gene matches. The CDR3 spans 17 residues. The CDR3 coding sequence is TGTGCCAGCAGCGTAGGACTAGCGGGAGTAGGGAAAAACATTCAGTACTTC. It yields the protein CASSVGLAGVGKNIQYF.

The V call is TRBV6-2 or TRBV6-3, the J call TRBJ1-2, with a tentative D call TRBD1 (6 bases). The length of the CDR3 is 15 residues. Per the germline V gene, CDR1 is MNHEY and CDR2 is SVGEGT. Trimming took off 6 bases at V and 7 bases at J, with 21 bases between the two ends. DNA of the CDR3: TGTGCCAGCAGCTTCCTCCGCCCAGGGGCGCGTGGCTACACCTTC. This translates into CASSFLRPGARGYTF.

This clone has just one count. V and J are TRBV7-9 and TRBJ2-2; 8 nucleotides line up with TRBD2. Germline CDR1 is SEHNR and CDR2 is FQNEAQ (reference sequence). The CDR3 is 16 residues long. V shed 5 bases and J 4 bases; nucleotides not matched to a gene: 9. In DNA form, the CDR3 reads TGTGCCAGCAGCCGACGGGGGGGAATGGCCACCGGGGAGCTGTTTTTT. Translating it yields CASSRRGGMATGELFF.

This sequence joins TRBV28 and TRBJ2-2; D gene uncertain. This CDR3 region has 16 residues. Per the germline V gene, CDR1 is MDHEN and CDR2 is SYDVKM. The V gene lost 5 bases and the J gene lost 0 bases, with 13 bases spanning the gap. CDR3 in DNA: TGTGCCAGCAGTCCTCTCTTTGACACGAACACCGGGGAGCTGTTTTTT. Translation gives CASSPLFDTNTGELFF. Full variable domain (remainder filled in from reference TRBV28 and TRBJ2-2): DVKVTQSSRYLVKRTGEKVFLECVQDMDHENMFWYRQDPGLGLRLIYFSYDVKMKEKGDIPEGYSVSREKKERFSLILESASTNQTSMYLCASSPLFDTNTGELFFGEGSRLTVL.

This clone was picked up one time. The chain couples TRBV21-1 to TRBJ1-1; the DNA was not used to check the table's D call, TRBD1. TRBV21-1 is a pseudogene segment. The CDR3 is 13 residues long. Here the CDR3 reads CASSKPGNTEAFF. CDR3 bases: TGTGCCAGCAGCAAGCCAGGGAACACTGAAGCTTTCTTT.